This T cell receptor (beta chain) came from a study of T cells in Graves' hyperthyroidism and ophthalmopathy. V dropped 1 base and J dropped 4 bases, with 15 bases sitting between them. Per germline, CDR1 SGHDT and CDR2 YYEEEE. CDR3 length: 16 residues. To note about this clonotype: No antigen is known for it.

The definition of stable Graves' hyperthyroidism was no ophthalmopathy progression within 18 months. Thyroid ultrasound and orbital computed tomography, with clinical symptoms and serum thyroxine and TRAb, informed diagnoses. Notes on the study in general: The majority of expanded thyroid clonotypes above 0.001 also appeared in blood. Patients with ophthalmopathy were separated from those with stable hyperthyroidism by a 13 V-J model.

RNA transcripts yielded amplified TCR beta CDR3 regions. The HTBI primer set served for first-round RT-PCR of the TCR CDR3. TCRdb reanalysed the multiplex PCR reads using MiXCR and keeps one entry per CDR3 protein. The repertoire includes approximately 870,000 distinct CDR3 sequences, more than 30% of them detected once, and around 9.3% sits in the top ten. This chain connects TRBV5-6 to TRBJ1-5; D possibly corresponds to TRBD1 (5 bases). Material for sequencing was blood. The receptor comes from a man aged 18 to 29 with Graves' hyperthyroidism. CDR3 in amino acids: CASSLSPGLRNQPQHF. The CDR3 DNA reads as TGTGCCAGCAGCTTGTCGCCAGGGCTAAGGAATCAGCCCCAGCATTTT. Filled out from reference TRBV5-6 and TRBJ1-5, the complete variable domain reads DAGVTQSPTHLIKTRGQQVTLRCSPKSGHDTVSWYQQALGQGPQFIFQYYEEEERQRGNFPDRFSGHQFPNYSSELNVNALLLGDSALYLCASSLSPGLRNQPQHFGDGTRLSIL.